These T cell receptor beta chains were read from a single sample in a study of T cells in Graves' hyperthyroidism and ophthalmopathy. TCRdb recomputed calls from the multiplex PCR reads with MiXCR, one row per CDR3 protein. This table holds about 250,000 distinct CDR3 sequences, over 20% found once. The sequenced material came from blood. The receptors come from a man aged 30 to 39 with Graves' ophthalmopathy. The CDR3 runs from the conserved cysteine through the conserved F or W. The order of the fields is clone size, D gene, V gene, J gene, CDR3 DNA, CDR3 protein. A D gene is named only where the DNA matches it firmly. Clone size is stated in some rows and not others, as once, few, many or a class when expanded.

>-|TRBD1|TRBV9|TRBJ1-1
TGTGCCAGCAGCGCCTTTGGGACAGTGAACACTGAAGCTTTCTTT
CASSAFGTVNTEAFF
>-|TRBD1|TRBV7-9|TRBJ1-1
TGTGCCAGCAGCCCACGGGACAGCTTAACCCGGGGAGCTTTCTTT
CASSPRDSLTRGAFF
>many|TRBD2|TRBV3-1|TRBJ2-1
TGTGCCAGCAGCCAAGATTTCAGGACTAGCGTGGGAGAGCAGTTCTTC
CASSQDFRTSVGEQFF
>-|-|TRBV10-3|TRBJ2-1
TGTGCCATCAGTGATTCTCTCGCGGAGCAGTTCTTC
CAISDSLAEQFF
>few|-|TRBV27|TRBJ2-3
TGTGCCAGCAGTTATCTCACTAGCACAGATACGCAGTATTTT
CASSYLTSTDTQYF
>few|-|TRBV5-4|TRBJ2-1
TGTGCCAGCAGCGATTCCGACCGGGATGAGCAGTTCTTC
CASSDSDRDEQFF
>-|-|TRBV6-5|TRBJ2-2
TGTGCCAGCAGTTCGGGACCCGCGGCGATCGGGGAGCTGTTTTTT
CASSSGPAAIGELFF
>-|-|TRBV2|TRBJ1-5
TGTGCCAGCAGGGATCGGGGTAATCAGCCCCAGCATTTT
CASRDRGNQPQHF
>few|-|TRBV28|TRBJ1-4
TGTGCCAGCAGTTTAGTGGGTGGTGGTGAAAAACTGTTTTTT
CASSLVGGGEKLFF
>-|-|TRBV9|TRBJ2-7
TGTGCCAGCAGCGGCCAAGGGGAGCAGTACTTC
CASSGQGEQYF
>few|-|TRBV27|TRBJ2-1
TGTGCCAGCAGGCACCCTAAACGGGACAAGACCTTACACTCCTACAATGAGCAGTTCTTC
CASRHPKRDKTLHSYNEQFF
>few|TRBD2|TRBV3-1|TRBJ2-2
TGTGCCAGCAGCCAAGGGGGAGGGTGGACTGTGAACACCGGGGAGCTGTTTTTT
CASSQGGGWTVNTGELFF
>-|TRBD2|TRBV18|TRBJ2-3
TGTGCCAGCTCATCACGAGGGACTAGCGGACTCAGCACAGATACGCAGTGTTTT
CASSSRGTSGLSTDTQCF
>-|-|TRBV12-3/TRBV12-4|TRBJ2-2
TGTGCCAGCAGTTTCAGGGGAGCGGGGACCGGGGAGCTGTTTTTT
CASSFRGAGTGELFF
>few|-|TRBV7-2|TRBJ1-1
TGTGCCAGCAGCCGAAGTATCATGAACACTGAAGCTTTCTTT
CASSRSIMNTEAFF
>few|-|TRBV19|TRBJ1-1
TGTGCCAGTAGTATAGAGCCGGGGCCGGGCACTGAAGCTTTCTTT
CASSIEPGPGTEAFF
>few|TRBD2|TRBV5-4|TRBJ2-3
TGTGCCAGCAGCTTGGCGGGAGGGCCTGTAGATACGCAGTATTTT
CASSLAGGPVDTQYF
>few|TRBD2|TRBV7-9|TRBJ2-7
TGTGCCAGCAGCCCGACTAGCGGGAAGGGCTACGAGCAGTACTTC
CASSPTSGKGYEQYF
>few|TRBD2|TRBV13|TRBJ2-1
TGTGCCAGCACCCCCCCCCAAAGCGGGAGTGCGGCGAATGAGCAGTTCTTC
CASTPPQSGSAANEQFF
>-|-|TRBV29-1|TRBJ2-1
TGCAGCGGTGTATCAGGGGAGCAGTTCTTC
CSGVSGEQFF
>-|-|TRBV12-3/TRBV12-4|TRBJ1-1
TGTGCCAGCAGTCCTAGACAGGTTGATTACACTGAAGCTTTCTTT
CASSPRQVDYTEAFF
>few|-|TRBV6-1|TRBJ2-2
TGTGCCAGCACCCCGGAGTTCGGGGAGCTGTTTTTT
CASTPEFGELFF
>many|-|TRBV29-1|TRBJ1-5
TGCAGCGTTGCTCTTGGGACTAGCAATCAGCCCCAGCATTTT
CSVALGTSNQPQHF
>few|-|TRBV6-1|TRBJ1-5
TGTGCCAGCAGACCGGACCCTAGGGGCAATCAGCCCCAGCATTTT
CASRPDPRGNQPQHF
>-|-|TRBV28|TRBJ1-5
TGTGCCAGCAGTTTGTCTTGGCAGCCCCAGCATTTT
CASSLSWQPQHF
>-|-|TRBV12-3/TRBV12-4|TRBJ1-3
TGTGCCAGCAGTTTAGGCGGGGCGCGAGGAAACACCATATATTTT
CASSLGGARGNTIYF
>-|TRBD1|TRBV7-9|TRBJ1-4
TGTGCCAGCAGCCCTCTATCTGGACAGGGAAAAGGGCGGGTTTATGAAAAACTGTTTTTT
CASSPLSGQGKGRVYEKLFF
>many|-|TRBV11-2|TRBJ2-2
TGTGCCAGCAGCCGACTTACTAGGACCGGGGAGCTGTTTTTT
CASSRLTRTGELFF
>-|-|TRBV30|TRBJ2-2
TGTGCCTGGAGGCTAGGGAGACAGGAGCTGTTTTTT
CAWRLGRQELFF